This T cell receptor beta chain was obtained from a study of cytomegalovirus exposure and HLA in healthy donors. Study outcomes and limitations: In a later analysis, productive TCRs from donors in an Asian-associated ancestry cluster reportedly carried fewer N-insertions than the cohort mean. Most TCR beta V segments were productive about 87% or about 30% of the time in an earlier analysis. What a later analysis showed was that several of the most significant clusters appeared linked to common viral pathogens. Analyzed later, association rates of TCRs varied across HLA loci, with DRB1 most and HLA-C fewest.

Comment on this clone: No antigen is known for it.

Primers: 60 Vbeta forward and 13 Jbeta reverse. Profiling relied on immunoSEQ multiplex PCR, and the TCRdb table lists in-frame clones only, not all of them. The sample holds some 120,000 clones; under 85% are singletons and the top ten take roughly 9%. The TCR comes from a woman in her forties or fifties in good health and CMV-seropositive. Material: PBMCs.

CDR3 amino acids: CSVVGGRGVDEQYF. The DNA of the CDR3 is TGCAGCGTTGTAGGAGGGAGGGGGGTGGATGAGCAGTACTTC. The chain employs TRBV29-1 and TRBJ2-7, with D maybe TRBD2 (7 bases). CDR1 is SQVTM and CDR2 is ANQGSEA in the germline V gene. Trimming removed 4 bases from V and 7 bases from J, with 20 bases in between. The CDR3 spans 14 residues.